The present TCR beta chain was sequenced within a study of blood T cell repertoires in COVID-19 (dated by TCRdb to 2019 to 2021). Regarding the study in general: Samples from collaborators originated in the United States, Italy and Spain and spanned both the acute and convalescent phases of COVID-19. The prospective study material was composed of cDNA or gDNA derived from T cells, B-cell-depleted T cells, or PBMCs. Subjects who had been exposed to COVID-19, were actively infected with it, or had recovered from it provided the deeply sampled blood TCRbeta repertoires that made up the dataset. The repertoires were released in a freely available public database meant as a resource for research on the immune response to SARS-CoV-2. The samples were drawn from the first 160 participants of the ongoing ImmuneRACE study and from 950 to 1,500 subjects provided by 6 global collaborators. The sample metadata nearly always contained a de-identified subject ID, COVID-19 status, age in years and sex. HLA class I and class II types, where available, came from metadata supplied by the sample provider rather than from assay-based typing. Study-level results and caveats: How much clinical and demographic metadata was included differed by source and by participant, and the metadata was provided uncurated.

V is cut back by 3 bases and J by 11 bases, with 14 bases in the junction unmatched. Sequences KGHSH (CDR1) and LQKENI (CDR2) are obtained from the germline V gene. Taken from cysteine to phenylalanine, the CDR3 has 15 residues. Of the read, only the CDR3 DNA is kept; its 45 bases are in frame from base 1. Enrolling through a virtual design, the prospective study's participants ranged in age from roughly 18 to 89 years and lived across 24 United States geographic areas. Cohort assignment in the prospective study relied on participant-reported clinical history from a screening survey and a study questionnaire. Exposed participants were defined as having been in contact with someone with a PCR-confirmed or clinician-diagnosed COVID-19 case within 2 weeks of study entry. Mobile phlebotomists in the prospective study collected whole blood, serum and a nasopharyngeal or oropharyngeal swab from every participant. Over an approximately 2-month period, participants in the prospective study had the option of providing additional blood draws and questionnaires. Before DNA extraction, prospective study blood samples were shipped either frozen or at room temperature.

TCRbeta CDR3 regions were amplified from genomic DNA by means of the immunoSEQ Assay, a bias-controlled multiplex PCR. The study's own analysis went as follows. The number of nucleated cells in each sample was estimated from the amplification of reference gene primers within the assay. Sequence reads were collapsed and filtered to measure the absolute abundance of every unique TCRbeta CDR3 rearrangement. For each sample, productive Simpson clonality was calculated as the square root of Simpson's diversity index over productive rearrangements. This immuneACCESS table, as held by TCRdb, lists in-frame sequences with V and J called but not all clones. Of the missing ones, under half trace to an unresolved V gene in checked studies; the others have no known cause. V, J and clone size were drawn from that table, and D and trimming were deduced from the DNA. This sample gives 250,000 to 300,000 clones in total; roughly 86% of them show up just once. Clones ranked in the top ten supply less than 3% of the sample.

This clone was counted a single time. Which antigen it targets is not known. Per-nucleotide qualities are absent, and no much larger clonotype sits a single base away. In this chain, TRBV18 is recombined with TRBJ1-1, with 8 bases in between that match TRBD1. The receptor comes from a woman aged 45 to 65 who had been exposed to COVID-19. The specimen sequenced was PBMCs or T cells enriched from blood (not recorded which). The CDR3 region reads CASSPLLGQGSRAFF. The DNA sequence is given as TGTGCCAGCTCACCCCTCCTCGGACAGGGATCGAGGGCTTTCTTT. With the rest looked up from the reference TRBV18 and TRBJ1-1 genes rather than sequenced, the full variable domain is NAGVMQNPRHLVRRRGQEARLRCSPMKGHSHVYWYRQLPEEGLKFMVYLQKENIIDESGMPKERFSAEFPKEGPSILRIQQVVRGDSAAYFCASSPLLGQGSRAFFGQGTRLTVV.